This T cell receptor beta chain was recorded in a study of T cell repertoires in cytomegalovirus infection. Study context: Public TCR beta signature analysis indicated the presence of both CMV infection and matching HLA type. Regarding the study as a whole: Clonotypes of TCR beta that were HLA-C-restricted and CMV-specific dominated the ex vivo response.

Trimming cost V 7 bases and J 7 bases, with 10 bases left between them. This CDR3 has 11 amino acids. Germline V gene lookup returns CDR1 SEHNR and CDR2 FQNEAQ (reference sequence). MiXCR, applied by TCRdb to the reads, yields one record per CDR3 protein. Here the sample spans about 770,000 distinct CDR3 sequences, around 29% being singletons. In its sample, this clonotype was seen a few times. Its antigen is unknown. This clonotype was obtained from a human donor in good health (CMV status not recorded). Some clones in this sample may be carry-over from other donors' samples. The input for sequencing was cultured CD8+ T cells from PBMCs, taken from culture after CMV antigen stimulation. The rearrangement links TRBV7-9 to TRBJ1-1; D not resolved. The CDR3 DNA reads as TGTGCCAGCACCCCAAAGGGTGAAGCTTTCTTT. Translated: CASTPKGEAFF.